These 9 T cell receptor beta chains were sequenced from one sample in a study of cytomegalovirus exposure and HLA in healthy donors. Researchers ran the PCR with 60 Vbeta and 13 Jbeta primers. TCRdb's table, derived via immunoSEQ multiplex PCR, lists solely in-frame clones and lacks some. The data contain tens of thousands of clones, 53% of them singletons. Sequencing input: PBMCs. The origin of the receptors is a woman between 40 and 50 years old in good health and CMV-seropositive.

The chain recombines TRBV19 with TRBJ1-6; 8 bases align to TRBD1. The CDR3 spans 16 residues. Losses at the gene ends were 2 bases for V and 7 bases for J; bases not matched to a gene: 7. The germline V gene has CDR1 LNHDA and CDR2 SQIVND (reference sequence). The CDR3 loop reads CASSITRQGRNSPLHF. The CDR3 DNA follows: TGTGCCAGTAGTATAACCCGACAGGGGAGGAATTCACCCCTCCACTTT.

The chain links TRBV29-1 to TRBJ2-3, with 7 bases fitting TRBD1. Germline V gene lookup returns CDR1 SQVTM and CDR2 ANQGSEA. The CDR3 extends over 16 amino acids. Unmatched junction bases numbered 15, after V lost 4 bases and J lost 5 bases. The CDR3 sequence is CSVVPLRDSAVDTQYF. The CDR3 DNA reads as TGCAGCGTTGTGCCCCTCAGGGACAGCGCGGTAGATACGCAGTATTTT.

The V call is TRBV11-1, the J call TRBJ2-2; D remains unclear. Trimming took off 4 bases at V and 0 bases at J, with 6 bases between the two ends. The CDR3 has 14 amino acids. CDR1 is SGHAT, CDR2 FQDESV, per germline (reference sequence). The CDR3 sequence: CASSYGTNTGELFF. Here the CDR3 DNA reads TGTGCCAGCAGCTATGGCACGAACACCGGGGAGCTGTTTTTT.

The rearrangement joins TRBV7-2 to TRBJ1-6; D perhaps matches TRBD1 (6 bases). V dropped 2 bases and J dropped 8 bases, with 13 bases sitting between them. This CDR3 is built from 15 residues. Germline lookup yields CDR1 SGHTA and CDR2 FQGNSA. Written as DNA, the CDR3 is TGTGCCAGCAGCTTACACCTACAGGGAGATTCACCCCTCCACTTT. This encodes CASSLHLQGDSPLHF.

This chain connects TRBV28 to TRBJ2-1; D is ambiguous. Germline values: CDR1 MDHEN, CDR2 SYDVKM. Trimming stripped 5 bases from V and 0 bases from J, with 14 bases between. CDR3 size: 16 residues. The chain's CDR3 is CASSAAAESSYNEQFF. The CDR3 coding sequence is TGTGCCAGCAGTGCGGCGGCGGAAAGCTCCTACAATGAGCAGTTCTTC.

The chain combines TRBV28 with TRBJ1-2, with D uncertain. The CDR3 is made up of 14 amino acids. CDR1 and CDR2 from the germline V gene are MDHEN and SYDVKM. V was cut by 1 base and J by 8 bases, with 14 bases left in between. In DNA, the CDR3 is TGTGCCAGCAGTTTATCTGGGCCCAAAGGAGGCTACACCTTC. This translates into CASSLSGPKGGYTF.

The CDR3 is CAWSPPDNSGPQHF. Here the CDR3 DNA reads TGTGCCTGGAGTCCCCCGGACAATTCAGGACCCCAGCATTTT. V usage is TRBV30 and J usage is TRBJ1-5; possibly TRBD1 for D (5 bases). Germline assignment: CDR1 GTSNPN and CDR2 SVGIG (reference sequence). V was shortened by 2 bases and J by 10 bases, with 18 bases between the two germline ends. The CDR3 has 14 amino acids. Filled out from reference TRBV30 and TRBJ1-5, the complete variable domain reads SQTIHQWPATLVQPVGSPLSLECTVEGTSNPNLYWYRQAAGRGLQLLFYSVGIGQISSEVPQNLSASRPQDRQFILSSKKLLLSDSGFYLCAWSPPDNSGPQHFGDGTRLSIL.

The chain carries TRBV6-4 and TRBJ2-5; 12 bases are a match to TRBD1. The germline CDR1 and CDR2 sequences are MRHNA and SNTAGT. V lost 6 bases and J lost 5; bases outside the gene matches: 7. CDR3 size: 15 residues. The CDR3 sequence: CASSPGTGGFETQYF. In nucleotides, the CDR3 is TGTGCCAGCAGCCCCGGGACAGGGGGCTTCGAGACCCAGTACTTC.

The chain employs TRBV30 and TRBJ2-3, with no clear D. V shed 0 bases and J shed 0 bases, with 10 bases lying between them. The CDR3 totals 15 residues. Per the germline V gene, CDR1 is GTSNPN and CDR2 is SVGIG (reference sequence). The CDR3 nucleotides read TGTGCCTGGAGTGTGCGGTTAGCAAGCACAGATACGCAGTATTTT. This gives the protein CAWSVRLASTDTQYF. Full variable domain (missing parts from reference TRBV30 and TRBJ2-3): SQTIHQWPATLVQPVGSPLSLECTVEGTSNPNLYWYRQAAGRGLQLLFYSVGIGQISSEVPQNLSASRPQDRQFILSSKKLLLSDSGFYLCAWSVRLASTDTQYFGPGTRLTVL.